This is a list of T cell receptor beta chains from one sample in a study of breast tumors, draining lymph nodes, adjacent tissues. One entry per CDR3 protein, called by TCRdb with MiXCR from the multiplex PCR reads. The repertoire holds under 150,000 distinct CDR3 sequences, with 21% as singletons. The sequenced sample was axillary lymph node tissue. The receptor set was obtained from a female donor with breast cancer. Some clones in this sample may be carry-over from other donors' samples. Each CDR3 is given with its conserved first and last residue. Each record gives: V gene, clone size, J gene, D gene, CDR3 protein, CDR3 DNA. The D gene is left open where the match is weak. Only some rows state a clone size, as once, few, many or a class for expanded clones.

TRBV30	many	TRBJ2-7	TRBD1	CAWSPTGVREQYF	TGTGCCTGGAGTCCTACAGGGGTGAGGGAGCAGTACTTC
TRBV6-5	many	TRBJ2-7	-	CASSSLGGGEQYF	TGTGCCAGCAGTTCCCTAGGCGGAGGCGAGCAGTACTTC
TRBV18	-	TRBJ2-5	TRBD1	CASSADRGQETQYF	TGTGCCAGCTCAGCGGACAGGGGGCAAGAGACCCAGTACTTC
TRBV20-1	many	TRBJ1-5	TRBD1	CAGTGDNQPQHF	TGCGCCGGGACAGGCGACAATCAGCCCCAGCATTTT
TRBV20-1	many	TRBJ2-7	-	CSARSTENTYEQYF	TGCAGTGCTAGGTCGACAGAGAATACCTACGAGCAGTACTTC
TRBV5-1	many	TRBJ2-2	TRBD2	CASTSGGLAFGGELFF	TGCGCCAGCACCTCTGGCGGACTAGCGTTCGGCGGGGAGCTGTTTTTT
TRBV7-3	many	TRBJ2-3	-	CASSTLAGTDTQYF	TGTGCCAGCAGCACCCTAGCAGGCACAGATACGCAGTATTTT
TRBV7-9	many	TRBJ2-5	-	CASSYPLGRAGTAQETQYF	TGTGCCAGCAGCTACCCCTTGGGGAGGGCCGGGACAGCACAAGAGACCCAGTACTTC
TRBV6-6	many	TRBJ2-7	TRBD1	CASIDRTGTYEQYF	TGTGCCAGCATTGACCGGACAGGAACCTACGAGCAGTACTTC
TRBV9	many	TRBJ2-3	-	CASSPYTDTQYF	TGTGCCAGCAGCCCATACACAGATACGCAGTATTTT
TRBV30	-	TRBJ1-2	TRBD1	CAWQETGGRDGYTF	TGTGCCTGGCAAGAGACAGGGGGTCGAGACGGCTACACCTTC
TRBV6-1	many	TRBJ1-4	-	CASSTSGEKLFF	TGTGCCAGCAGTACATCTGGTGAAAAACTGTTTTTT
TRBV20-1	many	TRBJ2-7	TRBD2	CSASGGRSYEQYF	TGCAGTGCTAGCGGCGGGAGGTCCTACGAGCAGTACTTC
TRBV10-2	many	TRBJ2-5	TRBD1	CASGQGIEETQYF	TGCGCCAGTGGACAGGGTATAGAAGAGACCCAGTACTTC
TRBV7-6	many	TRBJ2-3	-	CASSLALSGHTDTQYF	TGTGCCAGCAGCTTAGCCCTCAGCGGTCACACAGATACGCAGTATTTT
TRBV4-1	many	TRBJ1-5	-	CASSQDRDNQPQHF	TGCGCCAGCAGCCAAGACCGGGACAACCAGCCCCAGCATTTT
TRBV25-1	many	TRBJ1-4	TRBD1	CASSPGLRAGTGWELFF	TGTGCCAGCAGCCCAGGGTTGAGAGCCGGGACAGGGTGGGAACTGTTTTTT
TRBV5-6	many	TRBJ2-6	-	CASSFGGTGANVLTF	TGTGCCAGCAGCTTTGGGGGCACTGGGGCCAACGTCCTGACTTTC
TRBV5-8	many	TRBJ1-4	-	CASSLGTESNEKLFF	TGTGCCAGCAGCTTGGGAACAGAGTCTAATGAAAAACTGTTTTTT